This T cell receptor beta chain was documented in a study of T cells in Graves' hyperthyroidism and ophthalmopathy. Study as a whole: Upon initial diagnosis and before any treatment, peripheral blood was collected.

The hyperthyroidism patients had all been newly diagnosed, and their disease duration was under 2 months. Their ages ranged from 18 to 65 years. The blood sample dates from first hyperthyroidism diagnosis, preceding any ophthalmopathy symptoms. An approximately 10 ml volume of fresh peripheral blood provided the PBMCs. This clonotype was seen ten or more times. Template material for amplifying TCR beta CDR3 regions consisted of RNA transcripts. First-round RT-PCR with HTBI primers amplified the TCR CDR3 region. MiXCR, applied by TCRdb to the multiplex PCR reads, yields one record per CDR3 protein. This table holds hundreds of thousands of distinct CDR3 sequences, 18% found once. The CDR3 is made up of 15 amino acids. Looked up from germline, CDR1 is GTSNPN and CDR2 is SVGIG (reference sequence). After removal of 2 bases from V and 5 bases from J, the junction contained 11 bases not matched to a gene.

The specimen sequenced was blood. The TCR was taken from a woman in her forties or fifties with Graves' hyperthyroidism that later progressed to Graves' ophthalmopathy. This rearrangement joins TRBV30 to TRBJ2-5, with TRBD1 matching 7 bases. CDR3 nucleotides: TGTGCCTGGAGTCCCGACAGGGATAACGCTGAGACCCAGTACTTC. Translation: CAWSPDRDNAETQYF. Together with reference TRBV30 and TRBJ2-5, the CDR3 gives the full variable domain: SQTIHQWPATLVQPVGSPLSLECTVEGTSNPNLYWYRQAAGRGLQLLFYSVGIGQISSEVPQNLSASRPQDRQFILSSKKLLLSDSGFYLCAWSPDRDNAETQYFGPGTRLLVL.